One sample yielded the 20 T cell receptor beta chains listed below, sequenced in a study of neoadjuvant anti-PD-1 for oral cavity cancer. TCRdb's copy holds only in-frame clones and misses some; the assay was immunoSEQ multiplex PCR. Among about 68,000 clones, 70% to 90% were seen once, and the ten largest hold approximately 3%. Noted time point: after neoadjuvant nivolumab, at surgical resection. This specimen consisted of PBMCs, obtained after nivolumab (anti-PD-1) treatment. The receptors here all came from a person between 40 and 85 years old with oral cavity squamous cell carcinoma.

The chain employs TRBV5-4 and TRBJ2-2, with D perhaps TRBD1 (5 bases). There are 16 residues in the CDR3. Germline V gives CDR1 SGHNT, CDR2 YYREEE (reference sequence). The V gene lost 0 bases and the J gene lost 2 bases, with 11 bases spanning the gap. The CDR3 sequence: CASSLGVRENTGELFF. Written as DNA, the CDR3 is TGTGCCAGCAGCTTGGGGGTCAGGGAAAACACCGGGGAGCTGTTTTTT.

This sequence joins TRBV27 and TRBJ1-1, with TRBD1 matching 7 bases. The CDR3 consists of 15 residues. Per germline, CDR1 MNHEY and CDR2 SMNVEV (reference sequence). V shed 7 bases and J 0 bases; nucleotides not matched to a gene: 8. CDR3 loop: CASTRQGPLNTEAFF. In DNA, the CDR3 is TGTGCCAGCACCCGACAGGGCCCCTTGAACACTGAAGCTTTCTTT.

CDR3 nucleotide sequence: TGTGCCTGGACCTCCCGGGGAGCCGGGACAGGGGGCAACGAGCAGTACTTC. It yields the protein CAWTSRGAGTGGNEQYF. The rearrangement joins TRBV30 to TRBJ2-7; 12 nucleotides align to TRBD1. Germline CDR1 reads GTSNPN; CDR2 reads SVGIG (reference sequence). CDR3 length: 17 residues. V lost 4 bases to trimming and J lost 5 bases; unmatched junction nucleotides: 15.

The chain is built from TRBV30 and TRBJ1-3, with D possibly being TRBD1 (5 bases). Per the germline V gene, CDR1 is GTSNPN and CDR2 is SVGIG (reference sequence). This CDR3 has 14 residues. The V and J ends lost 1 base and 4 bases respectively, with 11 bases between them. CDR3 sequence (DNA): TGTGCCTGGAGTGGCGGGGGAGGCGGAAACACCATATATTTT. Its protein is CAWSGGGGGNTIYF.

J is TRBJ1-1 and V is TRBV30; D is perhaps TRBD1 (6 bases). Germline CDR1 and CDR2: GTSNPN and SVGIG (reference sequence). The ends were cut back, 2 bases at V and 3 bases at J, with 16 bases in the middle. CDR3 length equals 15 residues. This CDR3 reads CAWSTLDRTDTEAFF. The CDR3 DNA reads as TGTGCCTGGAGTACTCTCGACAGGACGGACACTGAAGCTTTCTTT.

The chain joins TRBV28 to TRBJ1-3, with 7 positions matching TRBD1. J gave up 4 bases and V 5 bases, and 11 bases lay outside the gene matches. Germline assignment: CDR1 MDHEN and CDR2 SYDVKM. This CDR3 has 16 residues. The CDR3 reads CASSGYSGTVGNTIYF. In nucleotides, the CDR3 is TGTGCCAGCAGTGGATACTCCGGGACAGTAGGAAACACCATATATTTT.

The sample holds one count of this clone. This chain links TRBV11-2 with TRBJ1-2, with D possibly TRBD1 on 5 matching bases. The V and J ends lost 0 bases and 2 bases respectively, with 10 bases between them. Germline CDR1 SGHAT, CDR2 FQNNGV. The CDR3 consists of 15 residues. The DNA for the CDR3 is TGTGCCAGCAGCTTAGACCGGACATTCAACTATGGCTACACCTTC. It specifies CASSLDRTFNYGYTF. Looking up the rest from reference TRBV11-2 and TRBJ1-2 gives the full variable domain: EAGVAQSPRYKIIEKRQSVAFWCNPISGHATLYWYQQILGQGPKLLIQFQNNGVVDDSQLPKDRFSAERLKGVDSTLKIQPAKLEDSAVYLCASSLDRTFNYGYTFGSGTRLTVV.

The chain uses TRBV6-1 and TRBJ1-3, with no clear D. Trimming removed 3 bases at V and 0 bases at J, with 9 bases between. The CDR3 consists of 15 residues. Germline V lookup: CDR1 MNHNS, CDR2 SASEGT. CDR3: CASSEVAHSGNTIYF. CDR3 nucleotides: TGTGCCAGCAGTGAGGTAGCCCACTCTGGAAACACCATATATTTT.

This clone was recorded only once. V gene TRBV7-2 combines with J gene TRBJ2-5; 11 bases fit TRBD2. Germline values: CDR1 SGHTA, CDR2 FQGNSA. This CDR3 spans 16 amino acids. The J segment lost 2 bases and the V segment lost 3 bases, leaving 5 bases of the junction unmatched. DNA for the CDR3: TGTGCCAGCAGCTTGTCCCTAGCGGGAGGACAAGAGACCCAGTACTTC. It encodes CASSLSLAGGQETQYF.

The V call is TRBV6-5, the J call TRBJ2-1; 9 bases agree with TRBD2. This CDR3 is 14 amino acids long. CDR1 and CDR2 (germline): MNHEY, SVGAGI. J was trimmed by 3 bases and V by 8 bases; bases with no gene match: 5. CDR3 sequence reads: CASALAGRYNEQFF. The CDR3 DNA reads TGTGCCAGCGCTCTAGCGGGACGCTACAATGAGCAGTTCTTC.

The chain couples TRBV9 to TRBJ2-1; D may be TRBD1 (6 bases). The CDR3 is 16 amino acids. The ends were cut back, 0 bases at V and 0 bases at J, with 10 bases in the middle. Germline V gives CDR1 SGDLS, CDR2 YYNGEE. The CDR3 here is CASSVGGGSSYNEQFF. As DNA, the CDR3 is TGTGCCAGCAGCGTAGGAGGGGGAAGCTCCTACAATGAGCAGTTCTTC.

This clone was recorded only once. The rearrangement links TRBV7-2 to TRBJ2-3; 11 bases agree with TRBD2. There are 17 residues in the CDR3. V was clipped by 0 bases and J by 2 bases; unmatched bases: 4. Germline loops: CDR1 SGHTA, CDR2 FQGNSA. The CDR3 region has the DNA TGTGCCAGCAGCTTAGCTTCACTAGCGGGAGCCACAGATACGCAGTATTTT. Encoded protein: CASSLASLAGATDTQYF.

The chain links TRBV7-3 to TRBJ2-5, with TRBD1 matching over 10 bases. The length of the CDR3 is 15 residues. V shed 3 bases and J 4 bases; nucleotides not matched to a gene: 5. Germline V gene sequence: CDR1 SGHTA, CDR2 FQGTGA. The CDR3 nucleotides read TGTGCCAGCAGCTTTAGGGGGACAGGGGCAGAGACCCAGTACTTC. Translated, it gives CASSFRGTGAETQYF.

J is TRBJ1-2 and V is TRBV9; the match to TRBD1 covers 7 bases. The germline V gene encodes CDR1 SGDLS and CDR2 YYNGEE. CDR3 length: 14 amino acids. The V and J ends lost 9 bases and 2 bases, in that order; junction bases with no gene match: 10. The CDR3 nucleotides read TGTGCCATCGAAGACAGGGCTCTCAACTATGGCTACACCTTC. Encoded protein: CAIEDRALNYGYTF.

V usage is TRBV11-2 and J usage is TRBJ1-2; TRBD1 is a possible D gene (6 bases). The germline V and J ends were trimmed by 8 bases and 4 bases, with 14 bases remaining between them. This CDR3 contains 13 residues. Germline V CDR1 and CDR2: SGHAT, FQNNGV. Here the CDR3 reads CASDRGGPYGYTF. DNA of the CDR3: TGTGCCAGCGATAGGGGGGGCCCCTATGGCTACACCTTC.

The V gene is TRBV28, the J gene TRBJ1-1; 7 nucleotides align to TRBD1. Germline V gives CDR1 MDHEN, CDR2 SYDVKM. The V gene end was trimmed by 5 bases and the J gene end by 6 bases; junction bases not matched to a gene: 6. This CDR3 contains 13 residues. The CDR3 coding sequence is TGTGCCAGCAGTGAACAGGGGCGCTCTGAAGCTTTCTTT. Translation gives CASSEQGRSEAFF.

V is TRBV29-1 and J is TRBJ1-2; no definite D call. V dropped 1 base and J dropped 4 bases, with 10 bases sitting between them. This CDR3 has 13 residues. CDR1 and CDR2 (germline): SQVTM, ANQGSEA. CDR3 sequence reads: CSVEGRARYGYTF. CDR3 in DNA: TGCAGCGTTGAAGGGAGGGCGCGCTATGGCTACACCTTC.

This clone has more than one count but fewer than ten. One end of the junction varies from germline; a read error may be responsible. The chain combines TRBV7-7 with TRBJ2-3, with TRBD1 matching over 7 bases. From germline, CDR1 is SSHAT and CDR2 FNYEAQ (reference sequence). The CDR3 totals 17 residues. Here the CDR3 reads CASSETPPGQITDTQYF. CDR3 nucleotide sequence: TGTGCTAGCAGCGAAACCCCACCGGGACAGATCACAGATACGCAGTATTTT.

V gene TRBV7-6 combines with J gene TRBJ2-1, with 9 bases that match TRBD2. The CDR3 is made up of 15 amino acids. Germline-derived CDR1 and CDR2 are SGHVS and FNYEAQ. With V trimmed by 8 bases and J by 6 bases, 11 bases remained unmatched. The DNA for the CDR3 is TGTGCCAGCTCAACTAGCGGGCTCACGGCCAATGAGCAGTTCTTC. Translated, it gives CASSTSGLTANEQFF. Drawing the rest from reference TRBV7-6 and TRBJ2-1, the complete variable domain is GAGVSQSPRYKVTKRGQDVALRCDPISGHVSLYWYRQALGQGPEFLTYFNYEAQQDKSGLPNDRFSAERPEGSISTLTIQRTEQRDSAMYRCASSTSGLTANEQFFGPGTRLTVL.

The chain carries TRBV10-3 and TRBJ2-7, with D unresolved. CDR1 is ENHRY and CDR2 is SYGVKD in the germline V gene. Trimming cost V 0 bases and J 2 bases, with 5 bases left between them. There are 13 residues in the CDR3. The CDR3 DNA sequence: TGTGCCATCAGTGAGTCGACGGCCTACGAGCAGTACTTC. The encoded protein is CAISESTAYEQYF.